This T cell receptor (beta chain) originates from a study of blood T cell repertoires in COVID-19. Study as a whole: T cells, B-cell-depleted T cells, or PBMCs provided the cDNA or gDNA that served as material.

Sequencing was performed with immunoSEQ multiplex PCR; in TCRdb, only in-frame clones are kept and a portion is missing. The data contain approximately 240,000 clones, 82% of them seen just once; the ten biggest clones take up 4.9%. Trimming pared 0 bases from V and 2 bases from J, leaving 10 bases between. The length of the CDR3 is 15 residues. Germline V gene data show CDR1 as GTSNPN and CDR2 as SVGIG (reference sequence). The sequenced sample consisted of peripheral blood. The clonotype was recovered from a woman aged 80 or over with active or convalescent COVID-19. This sequence joins TRBV30 and TRBJ2-2; D not certain. The CDR3 DNA reads as TGTGCCTGGAGTGTTGGGCTGGTTAACACCGGGGAGCTGTTTTTT. This codes for CAWSVGLVNTGELFF. Full variable domain (outside the CDR3, taken from reference TRBV30 and TRBJ2-2): SQTIHQWPATLVQPVGSPLSLECTVEGTSNPNLYWYRQAAGRGLQLLFYSVGIGQISSEVPQNLSASRPQDRQFILSSKKLLLSDSGFYLCAWSVGLVNTGELFFGEGSRLTVL.